This T cell receptor (beta chain) was sequenced for a study of response to subunit inactivated influenza vaccine. Study-level findings and limits: The authors suggested that every seasonal influenza vaccination recruits few new T cells.

Concerning this clonotype itself: What it binds is unknown.

TCRdb called the RT-PCR reads again in MiXCR, with one record for every CDR3 protein. The sample records hundreds of thousands of distinct CDR3 sequences, roughly 27% being singletons. Per the germline V gene, CDR1 is DFQATT and CDR2 is SNEGSKA (reference sequence). V was trimmed by 5 bases and J by 6 bases, leaving 15 bases between them. The CDR3 has 13 residues. The chain carries TRBV20-1 and TRBJ2-3; D may correspond to TRBD1 or TRBD2 (6 bases each). The specimen comprised CD4+ T cells sorted from PBMCs, sampled about 5 days after vaccination. The source of this sequence is a man aged 45-65 years who received an inactivated influenza vaccine. The CDR3 region is CSAHLGGLDTQYF. CDR3 bases: TGCAGTGCTCATCTGGGGGGCCTGGATACGCAGTATTTT.